This T cell receptor beta chain was sequenced in a study of cytomegalovirus exposure and HLA in healthy donors. Notes on the study in general: Among the CMV-associated chains, three were confirmed in vitro as specific for CMV antigens. A later analysis reportedly found fewer N-insertions in an Asian-associated ancestry cluster than the approximately 670-donor mean. Later analysis associated a missense DCLRE1C variant with TCR beta V- and J-gene trimming.

PCR involved 60 Vbeta and 13 Jbeta primers. Libraries were prepared by immunoSEQ multiplex PCR; TCRdb keeps only in-frame clonotypes and omits some of them. The repertoire holds around 150,000 clones, with about 77% as singletons. Donors were ostensibly healthy at sampling, although undocumented immune exposures were probable. Germline CDR1 LGHNT, CDR2 FRNRAP. The CDR3 has 15 residues. V was clipped by 0 bases and J by 5 bases; unmatched bases: 3. This clone has only a few counts. Its antigen is currently unknown. This clonotype was obtained from a woman in her 40s in good health and CMV-seropositive. The chain uses TRBV12-5 and TRBJ2-5, with 10 bases lining up with TRBD1. The sequenced material came from PBMCs. DNA for the CDR3: TGTGCTAGTGGTTTGGTGACAGGGGGCGTGGAGACCCAGTACTTC. As protein: CASGLVTGGVETQYF.